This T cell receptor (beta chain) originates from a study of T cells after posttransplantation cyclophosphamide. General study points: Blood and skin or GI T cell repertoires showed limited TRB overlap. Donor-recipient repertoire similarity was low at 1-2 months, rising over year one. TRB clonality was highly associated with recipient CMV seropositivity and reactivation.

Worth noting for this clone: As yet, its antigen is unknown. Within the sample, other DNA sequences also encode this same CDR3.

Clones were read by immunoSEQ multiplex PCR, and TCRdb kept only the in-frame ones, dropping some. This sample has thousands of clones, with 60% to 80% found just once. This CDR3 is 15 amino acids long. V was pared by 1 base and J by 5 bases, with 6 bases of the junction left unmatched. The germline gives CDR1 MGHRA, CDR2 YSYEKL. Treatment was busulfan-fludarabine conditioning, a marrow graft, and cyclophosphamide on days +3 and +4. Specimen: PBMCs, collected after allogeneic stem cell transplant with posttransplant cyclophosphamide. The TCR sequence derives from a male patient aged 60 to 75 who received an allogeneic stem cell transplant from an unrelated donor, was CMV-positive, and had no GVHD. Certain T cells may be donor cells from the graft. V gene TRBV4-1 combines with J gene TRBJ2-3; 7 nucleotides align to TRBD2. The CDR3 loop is CASSQVLAGVDTQYF. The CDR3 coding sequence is TGCGCCAGCAGCCAAGTACTCGCGGGGGTAGATACGCAGTATTTT.